These 10 T cell receptor beta chains were all obtained from the same sample, sequenced in a study of T cells in Graves' hyperthyroidism and ophthalmopathy. Amplification of TCR beta CDR3 regions was performed using RNA transcripts as template. The TCR CDR3 was amplified in a first-round RT-PCR using the HTBI primer set. Each CDR3 protein gets one entry after TCRdb re-called the multiplex PCR reads with MiXCR. The table includes around 340,000 distinct CDR3 sequences, about 17% detected once. Material for sequencing was blood. Receptor source: a woman aged 25 to 39 with Graves' hyperthyroidism that later progressed to Graves' ophthalmopathy.

Ten or more counts support this clonotype. This chain joins TRBV12-3 or TRBV12-4 and TRBJ2-3, with D perhaps TRBD1 (5 bases). CDR3 length: 14 residues. Trimming stripped 0 bases from V and 6 bases from J, with 10 bases between. CDR3 sequence: CASSLALRGDTQYF. CDR3 DNA sequence: TGTGCCAGCAGTTTAGCGCTAAGGGGTGATACGCAGTATTTT.

This clonotype was counted at least ten times. The J gene is TRBJ2-3, the V gene TRBV5-1; D remains ambiguous. CDR1 and CDR2 from the germline V gene are SGHRS and YFSETQ. V was trimmed by 0 bases and J by 4 bases, leaving 6 bases between them. The CDR3 is 13 residues long. Here the CDR3 reads CASSLVVADTQYF. Written as DNA, the CDR3 is TGCGCCAGCAGCTTGGTGGTTGCAGATACGCAGTATTTT.

This clonotype was observed at least ten times. The V call is TRBV7-8, the J call TRBJ1-5; 7 nucleotides align to TRBD1. Germline V CDR1 and CDR2: SGHVS, FQNEAQ. The CDR3 sequence is 16 residues long. The trim removed 2 bases at V and 4 bases at J, leaving 8 bases unmatched. The DNA of the CDR3 is TGTGCCAGCAGCTTACGAGGGGGCGGTGCAAATCAGCCCCAGCATTTT. This translates into CASSLRGGGANQPQHF.

This chain links TRBV7-9 with TRBJ2-7; maybe TRBD1 (5 bases). The CDR3 loop spans 15 amino acids. Germline CDR1 is SEHNR and CDR2 is FQNEAQ (reference sequence). Trimming shortened V by 3 bases and J by 3 bases, and 15 bases separated the two germline ends. CDR3 DNA: TGTGCCAGCAGCTTTTTAAGGGGCCCCAGCTACGAGCAGTACTTC. Protein: CASSFLRGPSYEQYF.

This clonotype was detected a few times. This chain links TRBV15 with TRBJ2-1; 8 positions match TRBD2. Germline trimming cut 4 bases from V and 5 bases from J; bases unmatched to any gene: 16. This CDR3 has 18 amino acids. Germline V gene data show CDR1 as LNHNV and CDR2 as YYDKDF (reference sequence). The CDR3 DNA is TGTGCCACCAGCATCCCGGAGGAGGCGGGGGGCGTCCACAATGAGCAGTTCTTC. As protein: CATSIPEEAGGVHNEQFF. The full variable domain, in which reference TRBV15 and TRBJ2-1 provide the parts outside the CDR3, is DAMVIQNPRYQVTQFGKPVTLSCSQTLNHNVMYWYQQKSSQAPKLLFHYYDKDFNNEADTPDNFQSRRPNTSFCFLDIRSPGLGDTAMYLCATSIPEEAGGVHNEQFFGPGTRLTVL.

A remark on this clonotype: A read error is possible here, since a much larger clone lies one base away. V is TRBV6-5 and J is TRBJ2-7; D not resolved. The CDR3 has 12 amino acids. Germline V gives CDR1 MNHEY, CDR2 SVGAGI. Trimming left V 4 bases short and J 5 bases short, with 9 bases between. The chain's CDR3 is CASSWFIHEQYF. The CDR3 region has the DNA TGTGCCAGCAGTTGGTTCATCCACGAGCAGTACTTC.

This clonotype occurred many times. The chain couples TRBV20-1 to TRBJ2-7; tentative D call: TRBD2 (6 bases). In germline, CDR1 is DFQATT, CDR2 SNEGSKA (reference sequence). Trimming shortened V by 1 base and J by 3 bases, and 19 bases separated the two germline ends. The CDR3 has 16 amino acids. This CDR3 is CSARVYPGTADYEQYF. The CDR3, as DNA: TGCAGTGCTAGAGTGTATCCGGGGACTGCTGACTACGAGCAGTACTTC.

This clonotype has a count of ten or more. CDR3 region: CASSLSLADTQYF. Here the CDR3 DNA reads TGTGCCAGCAGTTTATCACTGGCAGATACGCAGTATTTT. The V and J genes are TRBV27 and TRBJ2-3, with no clear D. Trimming pared 0 bases from V and 4 bases from J, leaving 5 bases between. The CDR3 is 13 amino acids. Germline CDR1 MNHEY, CDR2 SMNVEV (reference sequence).

The table lists this clonotype with many counts. The rearrangement uses TRBV3-1 and TRBJ1-6; D ambiguous. Germline CDR1 LGHDT, CDR2 YNNKEL (reference sequence). There are 13 residues in the CDR3. V lost 1 base and J lost 12, with 10 bases in between. The chain's CDR3 is CASSQVTRGPLHF. In nucleotides, the CDR3 is TGTGCCAGCAGCCAAGTAACGCGGGGACCCCTCCACTTT.

This clonotype was recorded only once. The chain joins TRBV19 to TRBJ2-2; D may be TRBD1 (5 bases). Germline values: CDR1 LNHDA, CDR2 SQIVND (reference sequence). V lost 5 bases, J lost 3 bases, and 19 bases lay in between. The CDR3 is 17 residues long. In DNA, the CDR3 is TGTGCCAGTAGTGGCTGGGGCGTGCAAATCTACACCGGGGAGCTGTTTTTT. Translated: CASSGWGVQIYTGELFF.